The 6 T cell receptor beta chains reported below all come from one sample, sequenced in a study of cytomegalovirus exposure and HLA in healthy donors. 13 Jbeta primers and 60 Vbeta primers were used for the PCR. TCRdb's copy holds only in-frame clones and misses some; the assay was immunoSEQ multiplex PCR. The repertoire holds about 120,000 clones, around 77% seen once, with around 4% in the top ten. Sequenced sample: PBMCs. Every receptor here comes from a human donor in good health.

The chain employs TRBV7-9 and TRBJ1-5, with TRBD1 as a possible D gene (5 bases). The ends were cut back, 1 base at V and 7 bases at J, with 11 bases in the middle. Per germline, CDR1 SEHNR and CDR2 FQNEAQ (reference sequence). The CDR3 consists of 14 residues. This CDR3 is CASSLEGVRQPQHF. The CDR3, as DNA: TGTGCCAGCAGCTTAGAAGGGGTGAGGCAGCCCCAGCATTTT.

The gene calls are TRBV6-1 and TRBJ2-7; tentative D call: TRBD2 (5 bases). The germline CDR1 and CDR2 sequences are MNHNS and SASEGT. Trimming took off 4 bases at V and 7 bases at J, with 14 bases between the two ends. This CDR3 comprises 13 residues. CDR3 amino acids: CASSASGKREQYF. The CDR3 DNA follows: TGTGCCAGCAGTGCCTCCGGGAAAAGGGAGCAGTACTTC.

V gene TRBV6-5 combines with J gene TRBJ2-1; D is ambiguous. Germline lookup yields CDR1 MNHEY and CDR2 SVGAGI. V dropped 4 bases and J dropped 3 bases, with 13 bases sitting between them. The CDR3 spans 15 residues. DNA for the CDR3: TGTGCCAGCAGTTTTACCACGAGCTTCTACAATGAGCAGTTCTTC. Translation gives CASSFTTSFYNEQFF.

This sequence joins TRBV16 and TRBJ1-1; perhaps TRBD1 as D (5 bases). The V end was cut by 0 bases, the J end by 8 bases, with 10 bases between. Per germline, CDR1 KGHSY and CDR2 FQNENV. The CDR3 is 13 amino acids. CDR3 protein: CASSQSKEGEAFF. The CDR3, as DNA: TGTGCCAGCAGCCAATCAAAGGAGGGGGAAGCTTTCTTT.

The chain couples TRBV19 to TRBJ2-7; 9 bases fit TRBD2. V shed 1 base, J shed 3 bases, and the junction held 1 base outside the gene matches. CDR1 and CDR2 from the germline V gene are LNHDA and SQIVND (reference sequence). The length of the CDR3 is 14 residues. CDR3 loop: CASSIGLAVYEQYF. For the CDR3, the DNA is TGTGCCAGTAGTATAGGACTAGCGGTCTACGAGCAGTACTTC.

The chain has TRBV19 and TRBJ1-6; 7 nucleotides align to TRBD1. After removal of 6 bases from V and 6 bases from J, the junction contained 8 bases not matched to a gene. The CDR3 contains 15 residues. Germline V lookup: CDR1 LNHDA, CDR2 SQIVND (reference sequence). CDR3 amino acids: CASSDRQGINSPLHF. CDR3 bases: TGTGCCAGTAGCGATCGACAGGGAATTAATTCACCCCTCCACTTT. Full variable domain (outside the CDR3, taken from reference TRBV19 and TRBJ1-6): DGGITQSPKYLFRKEGQNVTLSCEQNLNHDAMYWYRQDPGQGLRLIYYSQIVNDFQKGDIAEGYSVSREKKESFPLTVTSAQKNPTAFYLCASSDRQGINSPLHFGNGTRLTVT.